The sequence of this TCR beta chain was determined in a study of response to subunit inactivated influenza vaccine. Findings and limits, study-wide: Seasonal influenza vaccination, on each occasion, was suggested by the authors to recruit few new T cells.

This clonotype has just a few counts. Its cognate antigen is unknown. TCRdb re-called the RT-PCR reads through MiXCR, storing one row per CDR3 protein. Here the sample spans roughly 650,000 distinct CDR3 sequences, around 16% being singletons. The germline CDR1 and CDR2 sequences are SEHNR and FQNEAQ (reference sequence). There are 16 residues in the CDR3. Trimming took off 4 bases at V and 2 bases at J, with 15 bases between the two ends. This chain uses TRBV7-9 with TRBJ2-1, with D maybe TRBD2 (5 bases). The origin of this receptor is a man aged 50 to 59 who received an inactivated influenza vaccine. The starting material was PBMCs from blood, obtained 12 days after vaccination. CDR3 DNA sequence: TGTGCCAGCAGCTGGGCTCCCCGAGGGCCCTACAATGAGCAGTTCTTC. This encodes CASSWAPRGPYNEQFF.